This is a list of T cell receptor beta chains from one sample in a study of neurological immune-mediated disorders. TCRdb reanalysed the 5' RACE reads using MiXCR and keeps one entry per CDR3 protein. The repertoire holds roughly 80,000 distinct CDR3 sequences, with approximately 17% as singletons. Sequencing input: PBMCs. These receptors were obtained from a woman between 40 and 50 years old in good health. Each CDR3 is given with its conserved first and last residue. D genes are given only for firm matches. Clone size is stated in some rows and not others, as once, few, many or a class when expanded.

J gene	CDR3 length	D gene	clone size	V gene	CDR3 DNA	CDR3 protein
TRBJ1-4	16	TRBD1	many	TRBV7-2	TGTGCCAGCAGCCCCACGACCGGGACAGGGGGCGAAAAACTGTTTTTT	CASSPTTGTGGEKLFF
TRBJ1-2	12	NA	many	TRBV14	TGTGCCAGCAGCCAAGACAGGGTTGGCTACACCTTC	CASSQDRVGYTF
TRBJ1-1	14	NA	many	TRBV7-8	TGTGCCAGCAGCCCCTCGACAGGGAACACTGAAGCTTTCTTT	CASSPSTGNTEAFF
TRBJ1-1	13	NA	many	TRBV7-6	TGTGCCAGCAGCCTACAGGTGGGGACTGAAGCTTTCTTT	CASSLQVGTEAFF
TRBJ2-7	15	TRBD1	many	TRBV5-1	TGCGCCAGCAGCCCCGGGACAGGGCCCCTCGTCGAGCAGTACTTC	CASSPGTGPLVEQYF
TRBJ2-1	14	NA	many	TRBV27	TGTGCCAGCACCTGGGGGGGGCCGATGAATGAGCAGTTCTTC	CASTWGGPMNEQFF
TRBJ1-5	14	TRBD1	many	TRBV10-3	TGTGCCATCAGTGGGACAGGGGAAGGGCAGCCCCAGCATTTT	CAISGTGEGQPQHF
TRBJ1-1	13	TRBD1	NA	TRBV7-9	TGTGTCAGCACCCGGGACAGGGACACTGAAGCTTTCTTT	CVSTRDRDTEAFF
TRBJ2-7	12	TRBD2	many	TRBV2	TGTGCCAGCAGGTTAGCGGGGGACGAGCAGTACTTC	CASRLAGDEQYF
TRBJ2-1	13	TRBD2	many	TRBV20-1	TGCAGTGCTAGCCCACCCGGGGGGGGTGAGCAGTTCTTC	CSASPPGGGEQFF
TRBJ2-3	14	NA	few	TRBV20-1	TGCAGTGCTAGTAGGGGGGGGGCCACAGATACGCAGTATTTT	CSASRGGATDTQYF
TRBJ2-3	16	NA	many	TRBV24-1	TGTGCCACCAGTGACGCGCGGGGGCCCGGGCCAGATACGCAGTATTTT	CATSDARGPGPDTQYF
TRBJ2-1	13	NA	many	TRBV7-3	TGTGCCAGCAGCTCACCAGATCAGAATGAGCAGTTCTTC	CASSSPDQNEQFF
TRBJ1-5	13	TRBD1	many	TRBV6-5	TGTGCCAGCAGTTTTGACAGGGGTCAGCCCCAGCATTTT	CASSFDRGQPQHF
TRBJ2-4	13	NA	many	TRBV28	TGTGCCAGCAGTTTCGGTCAAGCGGGCATTCAGTACTTC	CASSFGQAGIQYF
TRBJ2-5	14	TRBD2	many	TRBV11-2	TGTGCCAGCAGCTTCGGCGGGGGCCAAGAGACCCAGTACTTC	CASSFGGGQETQYF
TRBJ1-1	14	NA	NA	TRBV29-1	TGCAGCGTTATCGAAGGGGTATCGGAAACTGAAGCTTTCTTT	CSVIEGVSETEAFF
TRBJ1-2	16	TRBD1	many	TRBV6-5	TGTGCCAGCACCCCGGGCGGAGGGACAGGGTACTATGGCTACACCTTC	CASTPGGGTGYYGYTF
TRBJ1-2	12	NA	NA	TRBV19	TGTGCCAGCGCCGTAGGTTCTCGCGGCTACACCTTC	CASAVGSRGYTF
TRBJ1-2	16	NA	few	TRBV4-2	TGTGCCAGCAGCCAAGACCCGGCGCGGGGAACGGATGGCTACACCTTC	CASSQDPARGTDGYTF
TRBJ2-7	15	TRBD1	many	TRBV5-1	TGCGCCAGCAGCGAGGGGACAGGAGATCCATACGAGCAGTACTTC	CASSEGTGDPYEQYF
TRBJ2-3	16	TRBD2	NA	TRBV9	TGTGCCAGCAGCGTAGTAGCGGGGGGAAGCACAGATACGCAGTATTTT	CASSVVAGGSTDTQYF
TRBJ1-5	11	NA	NA	TRBV10-3	TGTGCCATCACTAACGGGCAGCCCCAGCATTTT	CAITNGQPQHF
TRBJ1-5	14	NA	many	TRBV7-2	TGTGCCAGCAGCTTAGTATCAGGGAATCAGCCCCAGCATTTT	CASSLVSGNQPQHF
TRBJ2-2	14	NA	NA	TRBV7-7	TGTGCCAGCAGCTCGACATGGAGTTATGGGGAGCTGTTTTTT	CASSSTWSYGELFF
TRBJ2-7	15	NA	many	TRBV9	TGTGCCAGCAGCGTAGACACGGGCTTCTCCTACGAGCAGTACTTC	CASSVDTGFSYEQYF
TRBJ2-5	15	NA	few	TRBV6-2/TRBV6-3	TGTGCCAGCAGTCCTCTTCGGGGGGCCTCGGAGACCCAGTACTTC	CASSPLRGASETQYF
TRBJ2-7	14	NA	many	TRBV2	TGTGCCAGCAGTGTAGGCAGACTAAACTACGAGCAGTACTTC	CASSVGRLNYEQYF
TRBJ2-7	16	NA	NA	TRBV7-9	TGTGCCAGCAGCTTAGCTATAGGACTGGGGAGCTACGAGCAGTACTTC	CASSLAIGLGSYEQYF
TRBJ2-5	17	TRBD1	many	TRBV7-2	TGTGCCAGCAGCCGCCCCGGAACCGCGAAACAGGGGGAGACCCAGTACTTC	CASSRPGTAKQGETQYF
TRBJ1-1	18	TRBD1	many	TRBV24-1	TGTGCCACCAGTGACCAAGACAGGGTTGTCACCTGGAGAACTGAAGCTTTCTTT	CATSDQDRVVTWRTEAFF
TRBJ1-1	15	NA	many	TRBV5-1	TGCGCCAGCAGCTTAGATGGACGGGAGAACACTGAAGCTTTCTTT	CASSLDGRENTEAFF
TRBJ1-1	11	NA	many	TRBV5-4	TGTGCCAGCAGCGGTGATTTTGAAGCTTTCTTT	CASSGDFEAFF
TRBJ2-7	16	NA	few	TRBV5-5	TGTGCCAGCAGCTTGTTATCGGTGGGCTCCTACAATGAGCAGTACTTC	CASSLLSVGSYNEQYF
TRBJ2-1	18	TRBD2	NA	TRBV7-3	TGTGCCAGCAGCCCCAAAGGGCTAGCGGGGGGTTTCGGCAATGAGCAGTTCTTC	CASSPKGLAGGFGNEQFF
TRBJ2-1	16	NA	many	TRBV7-9	TGTGCCAGCAGCTTACTTGCGGGGGCCACCCCGGGTGAGCAGTTCTTC	CASSLLAGATPGEQFF
TRBJ2-1	14	TRBD1	few	TRBV20-1	TGCAGTGCTACAACCGGGACAGGGTTTAATGAGCAGTTCTTC	CSATTGTGFNEQFF
TRBJ1-1	13	NA	many	TRBV7-3	TGTGCCAGCAGCTTAACACCGAACACTGAAGCTTTCTTT	CASSLTPNTEAFF
TRBJ2-4	11	NA	many	TRBV2	TGTGCCAGCAGCACCATTAACATTCAGTACTTC	CASSTINIQYF
TRBJ2-1	13	NA	many	TRBV4-3	TGCGCCAGCGGGATGGCGGGGACCAATGAGCAGTTCTTC	CASGMAGTNEQFF
TRBJ2-5	12	NA	many	TRBV5-1	TGCGCCAGCAGCTTGGACCGGGGACCCCAGTACTTC	CASSLDRGPQYF
TRBJ2-2	14	NA	NA	TRBV20-1	TGCAGTGCTAAAAAACAGCTGAACACCGGGGAGCTGTTTTTT	CSAKKQLNTGELFF
TRBJ2-1	16	TRBD1	many	TRBV20-1	TGCAGTGCTAAAGTCCCCGGGACAGGGGCGAGGAATGAGCAGTTCTTC	CSAKVPGTGARNEQFF
TRBJ2-2	15	TRBD2	many	TRBV5-1	TGCGCCAGCAGCTTGGTCTCTAGCGGAACCGGGGAGCTGTTTTTT	CASSLVSSGTGELFF
TRBJ2-3	14	NA	many	TRBV7-2	TGTGCCAGCAGACGGCTCCCTTCGGATCCTACGCAGTATTTT	CASRRLPSDPTQYF
TRBJ2-7	16	TRBD2	few	TRBV18	TGTGCCAGCTCACCTACCCCGGGGGGGAGCTCCTACGAGCAGTACTTC	CASSPTPGGSSYEQYF
TRBJ2-5	15	TRBD2	NA	TRBV5-5	TGTGCCAGCAGCGCCGCGGGAGGGAGTGTGGAGACCCAGTACTTC	CASSAAGGSVETQYF
TRBJ2-3	13	NA	many	TRBV20-1	TGCAGTGCGTTGACTGTGGGCACAGATACGCAGTATTTT	CSALTVGTDTQYF
TRBJ2-3	14	NA	many	TRBV7-2	TGTGCCAGCAGCCCGGACTTAGAGTCAGATACGCAGTATTTT	CASSPDLESDTQYF
TRBJ1-4	18	NA	many	TRBV6-5	TGTGCCAGCAGTTACCAATTCCAGTCCGGGGTTGTGGATGAAAAACTGTTTTTT	CASSYQFQSGVVDEKLFF
TRBJ1-4	11	NA	NA	TRBV20-1	TGCAGTGCCACGATGGCGGAAAAACTGTTTTTT	CSATMAEKLFF
TRBJ2-1	14	TRBD2	many	TRBV7-3	TGTGCCAGCAGCCTAAGCGGGGGGGCGCAGGAGCAGTTCTTC	CASSLSGGAQEQFF
TRBJ2-7	14	NA	many	TRBV7-2	TGTGCCAGCAGTTGGAGAGGGCAGTACTACGAGCAGTACTTC	CASSWRGQYYEQYF
TRBJ1-1	15	NA	many	TRBV7-3	TGTGCCAGCAGCTATGGAGGGGCGGGCTCCACTGAAGCTTTCTTT	CASSYGGAGSTEAFF
TRBJ2-7	14	TRBD1	many	TRBV10-3	TGTGCCATCAGTGAGTCGGACAGGGAAGAAGAGCAGTACTTC	CAISESDREEEQYF
TRBJ2-6	17	TRBD2	many	TRBV5-1	TGCGCCAGCAGCTTGACTAGCGGGCGAACTGGGGCCAACGTCCTGACTTTC	CASSLTSGRTGANVLTF
TRBJ2-1	14	TRBD2	many	TRBV9	TGTGCCAGCAGCGTATCCAGCGGGGGGCGTGAGCAGTTCTTC	CASSVSSGGREQFF
TRBJ2-7	11	NA	NA	TRBV29-1	TGCAGCGTTGGATCCGAAAGCGAGCAGTACTTC	CSVGSESEQYF